The 28 T cell receptor beta chains below were found in one sample sequenced in a study of blood T cells in healthy people across ages. Together with a sample-barcoded 5' primer, a J-beta primer mix was included in a second PCR lasting about 6 to 12 cycles. From the 5' RACE reads, TCRdb called clonotypes with MiXCR, one entry per CDR3 protein. Found here are over 1,500,000 distinct CDR3 sequences, about two fifths of them singletons; the top ten hold 23%. The source material was blood. These receptors all come from a human donor in good health.

The chain carries TRBV13 and TRBJ1-2; 12 positions match TRBD1. Trimming cost V 5 bases and J 8 bases; bases outside gene matches: 12. The CDR3 is 16 residues long. Germline-derived CDR1 and CDR2 are PRHDT and FYEKMQ (reference sequence). The CDR3: CASSITGTGGARGYTF. The CDR3 region has the DNA TGTGCCAGCAGCATAACCGGGACAGGGGGCGCCAGGGGCTACACCTTC.

The chain combines TRBV4-2 with TRBJ1-1; 7 nucleotides align to TRBD1. CDR3 length: 15 amino acids. From germline, CDR1 is LGHNA and CDR2 YNFKEQ. Losses at the gene ends were 2 bases for V and 0 bases for J; bases not matched to a gene: 3. The CDR3 protein is CASSQPDRLNTEAFF. Written as DNA, the CDR3 is TGTGCCAGCAGCCAACCGGACAGGTTGAACACTGAAGCTTTCTTT.

This clonotype was detected only a few times. V is TRBV7-2 and J is TRBJ2-7; D is undetermined. Germline values: CDR1 SGHTA, CDR2 FQGNSA. Trimming pared 2 bases from V and 6 bases from J, leaving 14 bases between. This CDR3 contains 14 residues. The CDR3 DNA sequence: TGTGCCAGCAGCTTATCCCCGACCGGGCGCGAGCAGTACTTC. This sequence encodes CASSLSPTGREQYF.

The gene calls are TRBV12-3 or TRBV12-4 and TRBJ2-3, with D tentatively TRBD1 (6 bases). CDR3 size: 13 residues. The V end lost 10 bases, the J end lost 5 bases, and 16 bases lay between the germline ends. The CDR3 spells CATNRDTEDTQYF. For the CDR3, the DNA is TGTGCCACCAACAGGGATACAGAAGATACGCAGTATTTT.

DNA of the CDR3: TGTGCCAGCAGCTTGGACAGGAGCCTCAAAAACATTCAGTACTTC. Translation gives CASSLDRSLKNIQYF. The chain employs TRBV7-8 and TRBJ2-4; TRBD1 aligns across 7 bases. The trim removed 3 bases at V and 3 bases at J, leaving 5 bases unmatched. The germline V gene has CDR1 SGHVS and CDR2 FQNEAQ. The CDR3 covers 15 residues.

The chain employs TRBV20-1 and TRBJ2-3; 8 bases match TRBD2. V lost 5 bases to trimming and J lost 3 bases; unmatched junction nucleotides: 7. This CDR3 spans 14 amino acids. Germline values: CDR1 DFQATT, CDR2 SNEGSKA (reference sequence). The CDR3 is CSAHKTSATDTQYF. The CDR3 DNA is TGCAGTGCTCACAAGACTAGCGCTACAGATACGCAGTATTTT.

Remarks on this clonotype: One end of the junction does not line up with germline, which may come from a read error. This sequence joins TRBV10-3 and TRBJ2-1, with TRBD1 as a possible D gene (5 bases). There are 14 residues in the CDR3. CDR1 is ENHRY and CDR2 is SYGVKD in the germline V gene. DNA for the CDR3: TGTACCATCAGTGACCCAGGGTTGTACAATGAGCAGTTCTTC. This translates into CTISDPGLYNEQFF.

This clonotype has just a few counts. The gene calls are TRBV5-6 and TRBJ2-1; D remains unclear. The CDR3 contains 13 residues. Germline-derived CDR1 and CDR2 are SGHDT and YYEEEE. Trimming took 4 bases from V and 2 from J, leaving 7 bases between them. In nucleotides, the CDR3 is TGTGCCAGCAGCCCGGACGCCTACAATGAGCAGTTCTTC. It encodes CASSPDAYNEQFF.

The table lists this clonotype with many counts. The chain recombines TRBV4-3 with TRBJ2-7; no firm D call. Germline V lookup: CDR1 LGHNA, CDR2 YSLEER. Trimming pared 1 base from V and 6 bases from J, leaving 13 bases between. The CDR3 extends over 14 amino acids. CDR3 nucleotides: TGCGCCAGCAGCCAAGGGGCGGATTTTGGCGAGCAGTACTTC. Its protein product is CASSQGADFGEQYF.

This clonotype was observed a handful of times. The rearrangement links TRBV27 to TRBJ2-3; D remains unclear. Germline values: CDR1 MNHEY, CDR2 SMNVEV (reference sequence). Trimming removed 0 bases at V and 2 bases at J, with 12 bases between. This CDR3 spans 16 amino acids. CDR3 sequence (DNA): TGTGCCAGCAGTTTATCAGGCGAATACCACACAGATACGCAGTATTTT. Translated, it gives CASSLSGEYHTDTQYF.

This clonotype was seen only a few times. In DNA, the CDR3 is TGTGCCAGCAGTTACCGGGACAGGGGTGATCAGCCCCAGCATTTT. This sequence encodes CASSYRDRGDQPQHF. The chain carries TRBV6-7 and TRBJ1-5, with 10 bases that match TRBD1. TRBV6-7 is reported as an ORF; its role is uncertain. The CDR3 is made up of 15 amino acids. V shed 2 bases, J shed 5 bases, and the junction held 3 bases outside the gene matches.

Only a few counts were recorded for this clonotype. This sequence joins TRBV24-1 and TRBJ2-5; TRBD1 or TRBD2 may be the D gene (6 bases each). CDR3 size: 14 residues. In germline, CDR1 is KGHDR, CDR2 SFDVKD. V was pared by 3 bases and J by 5 bases, with 12 bases between. The CDR3 reads CATSDRGPGETQYF. CDR3 DNA: TGTGCCACCAGTGATCGGGGGCCGGGGGAGACCCAGTACTTC.

The rearrangement links TRBV5-1 to TRBJ2-7, with D perhaps given as TRBD1 or TRBD2 (5 bases each). The CDR3 length is 14 residues. CDR1 and CDR2 (germline): SGHRS, YFSETQ. The germline V and J ends were trimmed by 0 bases and 5 bases, with 12 bases remaining between them. CDR3 in amino acids: CASSLAGWDDEQYF. CDR3 DNA: TGCGCCAGCAGCTTGGCCGGGTGGGACGACGAGCAGTACTTC.

V and J are TRBV7-8 and TRBJ1-6; tentatively, D is TRBD1 (6 bases). Trimming removed 4 bases at V and 8 bases at J, with 12 bases between. Germline-derived CDR1 and CDR2 are SGHVS and FQNEAQ. The CDR3 is made up of 14 amino acids. For the CDR3, the DNA is TGTGCCAGCAGCTACAAGGACAGAGATTCACCCCTCCACTTT. Translated, it gives CASSYKDRDSPLHF.

The chain has TRBV7-9 and TRBJ1-2; no clear D gene. Trimming stripped 1 base from V and 4 bases from J, with 16 bases between. Germline V CDR1 and CDR2: SEHNR, FQNEAQ (reference sequence). This CDR3 has 16 residues. Written as DNA, the CDR3 is TGTGCCAGCAGCTTAGGGGCCACGGCGGCGACCTATGGCTACACCTTC. Translated: CASSLGATAATYGYTF.

This clonotype was counted between two and nine times. The chain links TRBV3-1 to TRBJ2-6; D not resolved. Germline CDR1 is LGHDT and CDR2 is YNNKEL (reference sequence). V was clipped by 2 bases and J by 0 bases, with 17 bases between them. The CDR3 contains 19 residues. The CDR3, as DNA: TGTGCCAGCAGCCAATCCCCCCTCACACTCAACTCTGGGGCCAACGTCCTGACTTTC. Translation gives CASSQSPLTLNSGANVLTF.

This sequence joins TRBV2 and TRBJ2-1; D remains unclear. TRBJ2-7 explains the end of the DNA better; the J call may be wrong. There are 14 residues in the CDR3. Germline CDR1 reads SNHLY; CDR2 reads FYNNEI. Here the CDR3 reads CASSEGSLYNEQYF. The CDR3 DNA reads TGTGCCAGCAGTGAGGGCAGCCTGTACAATGAGCAGTACTTC.

About this clonotype: The junction shows a germline mismatch at one end, possibly a read error. The gene calls are TRBV20-1 and TRBJ2-1; possible D gene TRBD1, 6 bases. CDR1 and CDR2 from the germline V gene are DFQATT and SNEGSKA (reference sequence). There are 10 residues in the CDR3. The CDR3 sequence: CGASRGGQFF. The CDR3 DNA is TGCGGTGCTAGCAGGGGCGGGCAGTTCTTC.

This clonotype has a handful of counts. The chain carries TRBV6-1 and TRBJ2-5; no reliable D call. Looked up from germline, CDR1 is MNHNS and CDR2 is SASEGT. Deletions cut 0 bases from V and 4 bases from J, with 6 bases between. The CDR3 has 13 residues. Here the CDR3 reads CASSEANGETQYF. The CDR3 nucleotides are TGTGCCAGCAGTGAAGCCAATGGAGAGACCCAGTACTTC.

V is TRBV12-3 or TRBV12-4 and J is TRBJ1-5; TRBD1 might be the D (5 bases). The CDR3 totals 15 residues. Trimming pared 5 bases from V and 0 bases from J, leaving 11 bases between. As DNA, the CDR3 is TGTGCCAGCAGTCACAGACAGTATAGCAATCAGCCCCAGCATTTT. Protein: CASSHRQYSNQPQHF.

The chain joins TRBV6-5 to TRBJ1-4; D call uncertain. This CDR3 contains 11 residues. Germline V gives CDR1 MNHEY, CDR2 SVGAGI. V lost 7 bases and J 5 bases, leaving 5 bases between the germline ends. This chain's CDR3 is CASKENEKLFF. The CDR3 DNA follows: TGTGCCAGCAAGGAAAATGAAAAACTGTTTTTT.

The chain employs TRBV12-3 or TRBV12-4 and TRBJ1-5; D perhaps matches TRBD1 (6 bases). V dropped 6 bases and J dropped 2 bases, with 14 bases sitting between them. This CDR3 contains 15 residues. CDR3 residues: CASRPGDYGNQPQHF. The CDR3 DNA is TGTGCCAGCAGGCCAGGGGATTACGGCAATCAGCCCCAGCATTTT.

The chain recombines TRBV24-1 with TRBJ2-7; maybe TRBD1 (6 bases). Germline-derived CDR1 and CDR2 are KGHDR and SFDVKD. CDR3 length: 21 amino acids. Trimming took 6 bases from V and 2 from J, leaving 34 bases between them. This CDR3 reads CATSTISPGQGPSYPTYEQYF. The CDR3 nucleotides read TGTGCCACCAGTACGATTTCACCAGGGCAGGGGCCCTCCTACCCTACCTACGAGCAGTACTTC.

The sample holds a few counts of this clonotype. This chain uses TRBV6-1 with TRBJ2-3; no reliable D call. V was shortened by 1 base and J by 2 bases, with 7 bases between the two germline ends. Germline V CDR1 and CDR2: MNHNS, SASEGT. This CDR3 contains 14 residues. This CDR3 is CASSEGFHTDTQYF. Written as DNA, the CDR3 is TGTGCCAGCAGTGAAGGTTTTCACACAGATACGCAGTATTTT.

This clonotype was seen only a few times. The J gene is TRBJ1-2, the V gene TRBV9, with 7 bases aligning to TRBD1. This CDR3 has 15 residues. CDR1 and CDR2 from the germline V gene are SGDLS and YYNGEE. The J segment lost 4 bases and the V segment lost 0 bases, leaving 6 bases of the junction unmatched. This chain's CDR3 is CASSVALNRGYGYTF. The CDR3 bases are TGTGCCAGCAGCGTAGCTTTAAACAGGGGCTATGGCTACACCTTC. The full variable domain, its missing parts supplied by reference TRBV9 and TRBJ1-2, is DSGVTQTPKHLITATGQRVTLRCSPRSGDLSVYWYQQSLDQGLQFLIQYYNGEERAKGNILERFSAQQFPDLHSELNLSSLELGDSALYFCASSVALNRGYGYTFGSGTRLTVV.

This sequence joins TRBV4-3 and TRBJ1-1; no clear D gene. V gave up 0 bases and J gave up 4 bases, with 9 bases separating them. The CDR3 length is 14 residues. Germline V gene sequence: CDR1 LGHNA, CDR2 YSLEER. The CDR3 here is CASSQDFKSTEAFF. In nucleotides, the CDR3 is TGCGCCAGCAGCCAAGATTTTAAGAGCACTGAAGCTTTCTTT.

Concerning this clonotype: One end of the junction varies from germline; a read error may be responsible. The chain links TRBV3-1 to TRBJ2-7, with D tentatively TRBD1 (6 bases). The germline CDR1 and CDR2 sequences are LGHDT and YNNKEL (reference sequence). There are 17 residues in the CDR3. The CDR3 coding sequence is TGTGCCTGCAGCCAAGATAGCGTTTTGGACAGCTCCTACGAGCAGTACTTC. Protein sequence: CACSQDSVLDSSYEQYF.

This clonotype was seen only a few times. This sequence joins TRBV4-2 and TRBJ2-1; 8 nucleotides match TRBD2. The CDR3 has 15 amino acids. The J segment lost 8 bases and the V segment lost 4 bases, leaving 10 bases of the junction unmatched. Germline V lookup: CDR1 LGHNA, CDR2 YNFKEQ. CDR3 sequence reads: CASSPTGGGRDEQFF. The CDR3 DNA is TGTGCCAGCAGCCCTACCGGCGGGGGGAGGGATGAGCAGTTCTTC.